This T cell receptor beta chain was found in a study of T cell changes during pregnancy in multiple sclerosis. The CDR3 is made up of 15 amino acids. CDR1 is SQVTM and CDR2 is ANQGSEA in the germline V gene. The table came from immunoSEQ multiplex PCR; TCRdb's copy has only in-frame clones and leaves some out. Of tens of thousands of clones listed, more than 90% are singletons. V usage is TRBV29-1 and J usage is TRBJ2-3; D may be TRBD1 (5 bases). The sequences come from peripheral blood, collected in the first trimester of pregnancy. The receptor's source is a female donor with multiple sclerosis, enrolled in a pregnancy study. The CDR3 region has the DNA TGCGGAGCCTTCGGACGGACACTGAGCACAGATACGCAGTATTTT. Protein: CGAFGRTLSTDTQYF.